A single sample is the source of the 22 T cell receptor beta chains below, sequenced in a study of cytomegalovirus exposure and HLA in healthy donors. PCR employed 60 Vbeta and 13 Jbeta primers. Data came from immunoSEQ multiplex PCR; TCRdb stores just in-frame clones and leaves some out. The data contain approximately 190,000 clones, 81% of them seen just once; the ten biggest clones take up 3.8%. Input material: PBMCs. The receptors were gathered from a man aged 45-65 years in good health and CMV-seronegative.

This clone has only one observation. The chain recombines TRBV6-1 with TRBJ2-7, with a possible D match to TRBD2 (5 bases). Trimming removed 7 bases at V and 1 base at J, with 11 bases between. This CDR3 has 13 residues. The germline gives CDR1 MNHNS, CDR2 SASEGT. Here the CDR3 reads CASMGSGSYEQYF. CDR3 nucleotide sequence: TGTGCCAGCATGGGCAGCGGATCCTACGAGCAGTACTTC.

This sequence joins TRBV2 and TRBJ2-4; D is ambiguous. The germline V gene encodes CDR1 SNHLY and CDR2 FYNNEI. The CDR3 consists of 17 residues. V was clipped by 1 base and J by 1 base, with 14 bases between them. The CDR3 protein is CASSEVARVLAKNIQYF. CDR3 nucleotide sequence: TGTGCCAGCAGTGAAGTCGCCCGCGTTTTGGCCAAAAACATTCAGTACTTC.

The rearrangement links TRBV28 to TRBJ2-3, with TRBD2 identical over 9 bases. Trimming removed 6 bases from V and 2 bases from J; junction bases left unmatched: 9. CDR1 and CDR2 from the germline V gene are MDHEN and SYDVKM. The CDR3 consists of 16 residues. The CDR3 loop is CASSSSGGQTTDTQYF. The CDR3 DNA follows: TGTGCCAGCAGCTCGAGCGGGGGGCAGACCACAGATACGCAGTATTTT.

The rearrangement uses TRBV11-2 and TRBJ1-2, with D unresolved. The CDR3 has 14 amino acids. With 0 bases removed from V and 3 bases from J, the gap between germline ends came to 8 bases. Germline assignment: CDR1 SGHAT and CDR2 FQNNGV. The CDR3 region is CASSLDMGDYGYTF. The CDR3 region has the DNA TGTGCCAGCAGCTTAGATATGGGCGACTATGGCTACACCTTC.

This clone was observed a single time. The rearrangement uses TRBV4-3 and TRBJ2-7; D is perhaps TRBD1 (6 bases). The CDR3 contains 15 residues. Germline CDR1 LGHNA, CDR2 YSLEER. V gave up 0 bases and J gave up 6 bases, with 15 bases separating them. The CDR3 coding sequence is TGCGCCAGCAGCCAAGATCTAGGACAGAGTGGCGAGCAGTACTTC. This gives the protein CASSQDLGQSGEQYF.

The chain is built from TRBV19 and TRBJ2-1; 7 positions match TRBD1. The junction had 15 bases not matched to a gene; V was cut back by 2 bases and J by 14 bases. There are 15 residues in the CDR3. Germline CDR1 reads LNHDA; CDR2 reads SQIVND (reference sequence). The CDR3 DNA reads as TGTGCCAGTAGTATAACCATGACAGGGTCTCTGGGGGAGTTCTTC. Translating gives CASSITMTGSLGEFF.

The chain carries TRBV19 and TRBJ2-1, with 13 bases fitting TRBD2. J gave up 9 bases and V 1 base, and 6 bases lay outside the gene matches. Germline CDR1 is LNHDA and CDR2 is SQIVND (reference sequence). CDR3 length: 16 amino acids. Written as DNA, the CDR3 is TGTGCCAGTAGTATAGGACTAGCGGGGGGCCGGGGTGAGCAGTTCTTC. The encoded protein is CASSIGLAGGRGEQFF.

There are a few counts of this clone. This rearrangement joins TRBV7-2 to TRBJ1-6; 10 nucleotides line up with TRBD1. The CDR3 runs 16 residues. CDR1 and CDR2 (germline): SGHTA, FQGNSA. V trimming: 1 base; J trimming: 7 bases; junction bases outside the gene matches: 4. CDR3 in DNA: TGTGCCAGCAGCTTAGGACAGGGGGCGAACAATTCACCCCTCCACTTT. Encoded protein: CASSLGQGANNSPLHF.

This chain uses TRBV5-1 with TRBJ2-5, with a possible D match to TRBD1 (6 bases). The V and J ends lost 2 bases and 4 bases respectively, with 15 bases between them. This CDR3 region has 15 residues. The germline gives CDR1 SGHRS, CDR2 YFSETQ. The CDR3 region has the DNA TGCGCCAGCAGCTTCCAACAGGGAATTGGAGAGACCCAGTACTTC. Residues: CASSFQQGIGETQYF.

The V call is TRBV5-1, the J call TRBJ2-1; the match to TRBD2 covers 7 bases. CDR3 length: 15 amino acids. Trimming at V came to 0 bases and at J to 9 bases, leaving 9 bases not matched to a gene. Germline CDR1 is SGHRS and CDR2 is YFSETQ. The CDR3 sequence is CASSLDQRGGGEQFF. The CDR3 DNA follows: TGCGCCAGCAGCTTGGACCAGCGGGGCGGGGGTGAGCAGTTCTTC.

The chain recombines TRBV7-8 with TRBJ2-3; 8 nucleotides line up with TRBD2. Germline CDR1 reads SGHVS; CDR2 reads FQNEAQ. CDR3 length: 17 amino acids. The V segment lost 8 bases and the J segment 5 bases; nucleotides outside the gene matches: 18. CDR3 in amino acids: CASGPTSGAGGIDTQYF. The CDR3 DNA sequence: TGTGCCAGCGGACCCACCTCCGGGGCGGGGGGCATAGATACGCAGTATTTT.

The V call is TRBV7-2, the J call TRBJ2-7, with TRBD1 identical over 7 bases. CDR1 SGHTA and CDR2 FQGNSA come from the germline V gene. The CDR3 contains 16 residues. The V segment lost 2 bases and the J segment 3 bases; nucleotides outside the gene matches: 10. The CDR3 nucleotides read TGTGCCAGCAGCTTATCTTCGACGGGGACAGTCTACGAGCAGTACTTC. Encoded protein: CASSLSSTGTVYEQYF.

The chain couples TRBV11-2 to TRBJ2-2, with D possibly TRBD2 on 6 matching bases. The CDR3 has 13 amino acids. Germline assignment: CDR1 SGHAT and CDR2 FQNNGV. V lost 3 bases to trimming and J lost 7 bases, with 9 bases between them. Here the CDR3 DNA reads TGTGCCAGCAGCTTTGGAGGGGACGGGGAGCTGTTTTTT. It translates to CASSFGGDGELFF.

The rearrangement joins TRBV19 to TRBJ1-6, with D perhaps TRBD1 (6 bases). The V gene lost 6 bases and the J gene lost 6 bases, with 15 bases spanning the gap. The CDR3 is 15 residues long. Germline V lookup: CDR1 LNHDA, CDR2 SQIVND (reference sequence). CDR3: CASSLGVRGNSPLHF. In DNA, the CDR3 is TGTGCCAGTAGCCTAGGCGTCAGGGGTAATTCACCCCTCCACTTT.

The chain employs TRBV6-5 and TRBJ1-2; D is unclear. The CDR3 loop spans 10 amino acids. The germline gives CDR1 MNHEY, CDR2 SVGAGI. The germline V and J ends were trimmed by 2 bases and 8 bases, with 3 bases remaining between them. The CDR3 nucleotides read TGTGCCAGCAGTTACGAGGGCTACACCTTC. Encoded protein: CASSYEGYTF.

The V call is TRBV6-5, the J call TRBJ1-2; TRBD1 aligns across 7 bases. The CDR3 is 12 amino acids. CDR1 is MNHEY and CDR2 is SVGAGI in the germline V gene. Losses at the gene ends were 8 bases for V and 3 bases for J; bases not matched to a gene: 3. The CDR3 region has the DNA TGTGCCAGCCGGGACAGACACTATGGCTACACCTTC. This sequence encodes CASRDRHYGYTF.

The chain has TRBV5-1 and TRBJ1-2; D call uncertain. With 2 bases removed from V and 8 bases from J, the gap between germline ends came to 10 bases. Germline CDR1 reads SGHRS; CDR2 reads YFSETQ. This CDR3 is 12 amino acids long. In DNA, the CDR3 is TGCGCCAGCAGCTTCGACGGGAAAGGCTACACCTTC. Amino acid sequence: CASSFDGKGYTF.

The chain recombines TRBV13 with TRBJ2-3, with 7 positions matching TRBD1. This CDR3 has 15 residues. V was clipped by 4 bases and J by 0 bases; unmatched bases: 4. Per germline, CDR1 PRHDT and CDR2 FYEKMQ (reference sequence). Written as DNA, the CDR3 is TGTGCCAGCAGCTCACGGGACAGCAGCACAGATACGCAGTATTTT. Translated, it gives CASSSRDSSTDTQYF. Variable domain in full (rest from reference TRBV13 and TRBJ2-3): AAGVIQSPRHLIKEKRETATLKCYPIPRHDTVYWYQQGPGQDPQFLISFYEKMQSDKGSIPDRFSAQQFSDYHSELNMSSLELGDSALYFCASSSRDSSTDTQYFGPGTRLTVL.

The rearrangement links TRBV4-3 to TRBJ2-5; D unresolved. Germline V lookup: CDR1 LGHNA, CDR2 YSLEER. The CDR3 runs to 14 residues. V dropped 1 base and J dropped 2 bases, with 8 bases sitting between them. The CDR3 DNA reads as TGCGCCAGCAGCCAAGGGAACAGACAAGAGACCCAGTACTTC. This sequence encodes CASSQGNRQETQYF.

The J gene is TRBJ2-7, the V gene TRBV4-2, with 8 bases lining up with TRBD2. Germline CDR1 reads LGHNA; CDR2 reads YNFKEQ. After removal of 3 bases from V and 6 bases from J, the junction contained 10 bases not matched to a gene. This CDR3 has 15 amino acids. The DNA of the CDR3 is TGTGCCAGCAGCCATTCGGGGGGGGCCCCCCGCGAGCAGTACTTC. The encoded protein is CASSHSGGAPREQYF.

V is TRBV9 and J is TRBJ1-2; 8 positions agree with TRBD1. J was trimmed by 0 bases and V by 7 bases; bases with no gene match: 5. Germline CDR1 and CDR2: SGDLS and YYNGEE. This CDR3 has 14 amino acids. CDR3 DNA: TGTGCCAGCGGGGGACAGGCCCCTAACTATGGCTACACCTTC. Protein sequence: CASGGQAPNYGYTF. The variable domain in full, completed from reference TRBV9 and TRBJ1-2, reads DSGVTQTPKHLITATGQRVTLRCSPRSGDLSVYWYQQSLDQGLQFLIQYYNGEERAKGNILERFSAQQFPDLHSELNLSSLELGDSALYFCASGGQAPNYGYTFGSGTRLTVV.

In DNA form, the CDR3 reads TGTGCCAGCACCAGGGCCGGGGGGCCAGGAGAGACCCAGTACTTC. Translation gives CASTRAGGPGETQYF. J is TRBJ2-5 and V is TRBV7-8; D might be TRBD2 (7 bases). The V end was cut by 7 bases, the J end by 4 bases, with 19 bases between. Germline values: CDR1 SGHVS, CDR2 FQNEAQ. The CDR3 is 15 residues long.